What follows is one T cell receptor (beta chain) and its context. In the authors' workflow: Researchers report that nucleated cell counts were estimated from reference gene primer amplification. Here immunoSEQ multiplex PCR was the method, and the copy in TCRdb shows in-frame clones only, minus some. V and J calls plus clone size are reproduced from that table; the DNA served to infer D and trimming. This sample has some 340,000 clones, with 90% to 95% found just once. This sample stems from a study of blood T cell repertoires in COVID-19. Study context: The analysed material was cDNA or gDNA that came from T cells, B-cell-depleted T cells, or PBMCs.

Enrolled through a virtual design, the participants were between about 18 and 89 years of age and came from fewer than 30 US areas. Participant-given clinical history determined each cohort assignment. CDR1 and CDR2 (germline): LNHNV, YYDKDF (reference sequence). V lost 5 bases to trimming and J lost 6 bases; unmatched junction nucleotides: 10. The CDR3 covers 15 residues. The chain has TRBV15 and TRBJ2-1; 7 positions match TRBD2. The TCR originated in a woman in her thirties who had been exposed to COVID-19. The sequenced sample was PBMCs or T cells enriched from blood (not recorded which). The CDR3 DNA reads TGTGCCACCAGCGAGTGGGGCGGCGGGGGCAATGAGCAGTTCTTC. Its translation is CATSEWGGGGNEQFF. Variable domain in full (rest from reference TRBV15 and TRBJ2-1): DAMVIQNPRYQVTQFGKPVTLSCSQTLNHNVMYWYQQKSSQAPKLLFHYYDKDFNNEADTPDNFQSRRPNTSFCFLDIRSPGLGDTAMYLCATSEWGGGGNEQFFGPGTRLTVL.